This TCR beta chain was recorded in a study of cytomegalovirus exposure and HLA in healthy donors. The study's findings and limits: When presence/absence was analysed, sequencing depth was taken to be roughly uniform across donors. Earlier findings revealed that most TCR beta V segments proved productive either about 87% or about 30% of the time. With DRB1 most and HLA-C fewest, TCR association rates differed between HLA loci in a later analysis. A later analysis linked a missense DCLRE1C variant to TCR beta V- and J-gene trimming.

Note on this clone: No antigen is known for it.

The PCR had 60 Vbeta and 13 Jbeta primers. Only in-frame clones appear in the TCRdb table, and some are missing; sequencing was by immunoSEQ multiplex PCR. The table lists 100,000 to 150,000 clones, around 78% of them singletons, with around 4% in the top ten. The ends lost 1 base at V and 2 bases at J; junction bases unmatched: 6. The CDR3 contains 17 residues. Germline V CDR1 and CDR2: MNHNS, SASEGT. This TCR was sampled from a man in his forties in good health and CMV-seronegative. The specimen was PBMCs. The rearrangement uses TRBV6-1 and TRBJ2-3; 10 nucleotides agree with TRBD1. The CDR3: CASSEVRTGGYTDTQYF. The CDR3 DNA reads as TGTGCCAGCAGTGAAGTCCGGACAGGGGGATACACAGATACGCAGTATTTT.